The present T cell receptor (beta chain) was sequenced within a study of spatial heterogeneity in lung cancer. This sample's time point: sample taken at primary tumor resection. Unsorted whole RNA from tumor, nontumor lung or frozen PBMC underwent sequencing. V lost 4 bases and J lost 10, with 12 bases in between. Germline CDR1 reads SNHLY; CDR2 reads FYNNEI. The CDR3 runs 12 residues. Every TCR cDNA molecule bore a unique molecular identifier. One entry per CDR3 protein, called by TCRdb with MiXCR from the 5' RACE reads. The table includes around 60,000 distinct CDR3 sequences, around 8.2% detected once. General observations from the study: Whereas they appeared in blood less at follow-up, ubiquitous expanded tumor TCRs appeared there more at resection.

This clonotype was counted a few times. Its antigen is undetermined. The chain recombines TRBV2 with TRBJ2-3; D is ambiguous. The sample consisted of PBMCs, taken at surgery. The TCR was taken from a female donor with early-stage non-small cell lung cancer. The CDR3 protein is CASSGATNAQYF. The CDR3 DNA is TGTGCCAGCAGTGGGGCCACGAATGCGCAGTATTTT.